The clone carrying this T cell receptor (beta chain) has a handful of counts. The antigen is unknown. The entry originates in a study of post-analysis software for immune sequencing data. Study as a whole: Secondary progressive, relapsing-remitting and progressive-relapsing multiple sclerosis were among the included disease courses. Overall study results and limits: Batch-mates among the samples co-clustered strongly by F measure. Roughly 5 TRBV segments occurring more often in patients than controls included TRBV5-6, TRBV5-1 and TRBV20-1. When compared against controls, multiple sclerosis patients showed significantly lower normalized Chao1 diversity.

The CDR3 runs to 15 residues. V lost 2 bases, J lost 6 bases, and 13 bases lay in between. The V gene's germline CDR1 is MNHNY and CDR2 SVGAGI (reference sequence). The TCR beta cDNA libraries contained unique molecular identifiers. The authors obtained 500,000 or so cDNA molecules from approximately 1 to 10 million T cells. From the PCR reads, TCRdb called clonotypes with MiXCR, one entry per CDR3 protein. The sample carries 750,000 to 950,000 distinct CDR3 sequences, more than 45% recorded once. Sequenced input: blood. The chain joins TRBV6-6 to TRBJ1-4; D remains ambiguous. This sequence originates from a girl aged 5-17 years with multiple sclerosis. CDR3 amino acids: CASSYAANGDEKLFF. The CDR3 region has the DNA TGTGCCAGCAGTTACGCGGCGAACGGGGATGAAAAACTGTTTTTT.